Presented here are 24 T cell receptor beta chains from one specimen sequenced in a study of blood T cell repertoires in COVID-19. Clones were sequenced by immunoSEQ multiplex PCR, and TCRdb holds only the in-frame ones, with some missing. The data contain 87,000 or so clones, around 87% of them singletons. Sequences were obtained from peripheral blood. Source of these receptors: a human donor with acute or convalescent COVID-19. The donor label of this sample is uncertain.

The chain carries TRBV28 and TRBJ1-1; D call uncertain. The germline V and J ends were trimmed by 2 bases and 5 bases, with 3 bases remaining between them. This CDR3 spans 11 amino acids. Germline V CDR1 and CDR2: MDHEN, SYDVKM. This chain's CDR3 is CASSLITEAFF. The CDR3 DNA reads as TGTGCCAGCAGTTTAATAACTGAAGCTTTCTTT.

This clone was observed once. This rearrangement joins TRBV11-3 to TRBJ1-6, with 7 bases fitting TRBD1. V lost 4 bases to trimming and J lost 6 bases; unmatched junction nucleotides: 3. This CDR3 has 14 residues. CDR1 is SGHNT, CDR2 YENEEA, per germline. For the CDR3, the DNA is TGTGCCAGCAGCTGGAGGGGGCTTAATTCACCCCTCCACTTT. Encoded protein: CASSWRGLNSPLHF.

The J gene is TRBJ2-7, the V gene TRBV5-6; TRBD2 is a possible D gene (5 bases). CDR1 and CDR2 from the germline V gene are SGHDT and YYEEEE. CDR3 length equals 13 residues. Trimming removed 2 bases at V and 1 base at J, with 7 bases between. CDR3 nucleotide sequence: TGTGCCAGCAGCTTCGGGGAATCCTACGAGCAGTACTTC. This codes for CASSFGESYEQYF.

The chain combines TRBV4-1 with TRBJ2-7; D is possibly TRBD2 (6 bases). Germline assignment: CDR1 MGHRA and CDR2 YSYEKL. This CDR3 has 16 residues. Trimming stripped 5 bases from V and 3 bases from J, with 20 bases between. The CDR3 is CASSTRPSAPNYEQYF. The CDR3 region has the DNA TGCGCCAGCAGCACCCGCCCTAGCGCCCCGAACTACGAGCAGTACTTC.

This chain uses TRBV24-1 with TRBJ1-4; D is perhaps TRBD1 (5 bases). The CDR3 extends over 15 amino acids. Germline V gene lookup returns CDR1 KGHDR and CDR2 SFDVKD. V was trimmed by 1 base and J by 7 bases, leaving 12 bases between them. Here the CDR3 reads CATSDFGGSGEKLFF. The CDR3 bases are TGTGCCACCAGTGATTTTGGGGGGTCGGGTGAAAAACTGTTTTTT.

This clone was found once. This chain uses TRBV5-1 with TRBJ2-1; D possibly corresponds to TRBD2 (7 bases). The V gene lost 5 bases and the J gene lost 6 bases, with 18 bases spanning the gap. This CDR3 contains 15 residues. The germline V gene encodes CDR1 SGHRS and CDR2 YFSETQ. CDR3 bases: TGCGCCAGCAGAAGTGGAGGGGGGGCTACCAATGAGCAGTTCTTC. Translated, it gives CASRSGGGATNEQFF.

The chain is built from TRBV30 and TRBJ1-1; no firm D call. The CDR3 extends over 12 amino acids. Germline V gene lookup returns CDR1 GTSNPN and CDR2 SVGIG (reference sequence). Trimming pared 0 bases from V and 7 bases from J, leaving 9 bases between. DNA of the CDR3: TGTGCCTGGAGTGTAACCCTAAATGAAGCTTTCTTT. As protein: CAWSVTLNEAFF.

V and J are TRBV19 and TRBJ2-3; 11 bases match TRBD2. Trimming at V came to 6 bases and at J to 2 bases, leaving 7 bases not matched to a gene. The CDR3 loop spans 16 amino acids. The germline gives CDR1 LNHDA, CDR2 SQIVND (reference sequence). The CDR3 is CASRLSSGGSTDTQYF. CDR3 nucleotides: TGTGCCAGTAGGTTGTCTAGCGGGGGGTCCACAGATACGCAGTATTTT.

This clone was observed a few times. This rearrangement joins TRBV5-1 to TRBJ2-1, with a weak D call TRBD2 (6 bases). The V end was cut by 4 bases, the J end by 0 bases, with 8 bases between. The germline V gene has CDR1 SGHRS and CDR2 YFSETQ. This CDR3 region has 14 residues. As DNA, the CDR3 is TGCGCCAGCAGCAGGGGAGGCTCCTACAATGAGCAGTTCTTC. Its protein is CASSRGGSYNEQFF.

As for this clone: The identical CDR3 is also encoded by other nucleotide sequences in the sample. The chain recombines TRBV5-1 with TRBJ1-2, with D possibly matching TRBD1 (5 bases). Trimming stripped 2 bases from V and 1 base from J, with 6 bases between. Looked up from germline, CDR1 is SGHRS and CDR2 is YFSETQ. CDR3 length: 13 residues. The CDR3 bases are TGCGCCAGCAGCTTTGACAGTAACTATGGCTACACCTTC. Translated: CASSFDSNYGYTF.

CDR3 DNA: TGTGCCAGCAGCTACGGGACAGGAAACGAGCAGTACTTC. Protein: CASSYGTGNEQYF. V gene TRBV5-6 combines with J gene TRBJ2-7, with 8 positions matching TRBD1. Germline CDR1 SGHDT, CDR2 YYEEEE. The CDR3 contains 13 residues. The trim removed 3 bases at V and 5 bases at J, leaving 4 bases unmatched.

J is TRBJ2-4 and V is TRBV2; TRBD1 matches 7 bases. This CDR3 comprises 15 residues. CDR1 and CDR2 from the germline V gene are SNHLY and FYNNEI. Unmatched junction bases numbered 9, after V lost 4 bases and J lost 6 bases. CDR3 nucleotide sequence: TGTGCCAGCAGTGGACAGGGCTCTCTGTCAAACATTCAGTACTTC. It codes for CASSGQGSLSNIQYF.

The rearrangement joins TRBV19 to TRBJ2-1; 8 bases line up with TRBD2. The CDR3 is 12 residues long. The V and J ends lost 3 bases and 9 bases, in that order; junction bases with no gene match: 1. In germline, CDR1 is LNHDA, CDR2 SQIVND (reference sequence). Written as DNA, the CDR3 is TGTGCCAGTAGTATCGGGGGGGGTGAGCAGTTCTTC. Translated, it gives CASSIGGGEQFF.

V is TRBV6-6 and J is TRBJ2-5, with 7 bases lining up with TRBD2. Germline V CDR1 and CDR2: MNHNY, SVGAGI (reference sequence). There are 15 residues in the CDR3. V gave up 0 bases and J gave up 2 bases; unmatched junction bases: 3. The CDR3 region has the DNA TGTGCCAGCAGTTACTCGATGGGGGGGCAAGAGACCCAGTACTTC. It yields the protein CASSYSMGGQETQYF.

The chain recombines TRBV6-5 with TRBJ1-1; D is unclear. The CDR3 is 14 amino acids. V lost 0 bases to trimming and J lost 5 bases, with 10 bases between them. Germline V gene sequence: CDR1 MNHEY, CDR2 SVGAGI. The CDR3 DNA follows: TGTGCCAGCAGTTACTCGGCAGCAGCGACTGAAGCTTTCTTT. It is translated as CASSYSAAATEAFF.

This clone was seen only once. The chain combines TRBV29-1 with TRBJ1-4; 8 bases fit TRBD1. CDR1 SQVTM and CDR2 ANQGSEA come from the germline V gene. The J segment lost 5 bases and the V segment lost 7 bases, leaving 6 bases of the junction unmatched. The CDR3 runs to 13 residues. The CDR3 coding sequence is TGCAGCGCCCGGGACAGGTCAAATGAAAAACTGTTTTTT. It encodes CSARDRSNEKLFF.

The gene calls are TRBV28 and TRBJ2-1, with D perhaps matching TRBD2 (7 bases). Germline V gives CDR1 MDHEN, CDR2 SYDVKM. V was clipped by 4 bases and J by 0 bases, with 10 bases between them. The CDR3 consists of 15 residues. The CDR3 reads CASSSGGLSYNEQFF. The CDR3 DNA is TGTGCCAGCAGTTCCGGGGGGCTCTCCTACAATGAGCAGTTCTTC.

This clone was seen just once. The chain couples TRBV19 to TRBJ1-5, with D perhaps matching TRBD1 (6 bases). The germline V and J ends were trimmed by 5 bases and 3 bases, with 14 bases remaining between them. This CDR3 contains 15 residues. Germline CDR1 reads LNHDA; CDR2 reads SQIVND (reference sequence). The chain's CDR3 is CASSLGTGINQPQHF. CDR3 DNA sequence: TGTGCCAGTAGTCTTGGTACAGGGATCAATCAGCCCCAGCATTTT.

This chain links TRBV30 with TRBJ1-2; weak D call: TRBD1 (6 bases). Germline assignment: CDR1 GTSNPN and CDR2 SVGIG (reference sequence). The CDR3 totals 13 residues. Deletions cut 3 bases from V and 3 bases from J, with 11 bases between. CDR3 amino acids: CAWSPRTDYGYTF. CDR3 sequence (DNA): TGTGCCTGGAGCCCACGGACAGACTATGGCTACACCTTC.

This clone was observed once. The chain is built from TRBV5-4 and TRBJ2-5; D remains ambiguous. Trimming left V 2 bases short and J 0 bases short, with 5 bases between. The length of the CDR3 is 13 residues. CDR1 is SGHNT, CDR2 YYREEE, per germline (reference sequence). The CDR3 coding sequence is TGTGCCAGCAGCTTAGTAGACCAAGAGACCCAGTACTTC. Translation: CASSLVDQETQYF.

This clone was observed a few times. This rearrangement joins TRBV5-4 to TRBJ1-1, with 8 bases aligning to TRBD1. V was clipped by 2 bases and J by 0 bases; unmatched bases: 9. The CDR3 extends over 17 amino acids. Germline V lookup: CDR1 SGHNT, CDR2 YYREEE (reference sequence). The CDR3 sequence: CASSLASTGVLNTEAFF. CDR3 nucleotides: TGTGCCAGCAGCTTAGCATCGACAGGGGTTCTGAACACTGAAGCTTTCTTT.

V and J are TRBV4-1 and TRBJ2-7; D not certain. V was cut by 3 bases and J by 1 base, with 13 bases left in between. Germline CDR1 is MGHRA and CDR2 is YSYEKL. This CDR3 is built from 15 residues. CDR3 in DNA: TGCGCCAGCAGCCAGAGCGCCCTCCCGTCCTACGAGCAGTACTTC. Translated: CASSQSALPSYEQYF.

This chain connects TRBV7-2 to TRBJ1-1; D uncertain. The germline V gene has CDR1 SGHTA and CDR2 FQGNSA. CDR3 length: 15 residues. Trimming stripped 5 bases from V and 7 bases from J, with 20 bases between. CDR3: CASSTYLLVIDEAFF. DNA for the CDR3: TGTGCCAGCAGCACCTACCTTCTGGTAATCGATGAAGCTTTCTTT.

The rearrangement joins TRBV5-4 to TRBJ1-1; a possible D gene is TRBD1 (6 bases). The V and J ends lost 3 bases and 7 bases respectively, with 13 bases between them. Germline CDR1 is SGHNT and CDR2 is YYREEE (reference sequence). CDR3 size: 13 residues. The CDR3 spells CASSSIPGDEAFF. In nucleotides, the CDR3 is TGTGCCAGCAGCTCCATACCAGGGGATGAAGCTTTCTTT. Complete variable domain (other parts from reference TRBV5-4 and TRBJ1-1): ETGVTQSPTHLIKTRGQQVTLRCSSQSGHNTVSWYQQALGQGPQFIFQYYREEENGRGNFPPRFSGLQFPNYSSELNVNALELDDSALYLCASSSIPGDEAFFGQGTRLTVV.